The sequence of this TCR beta chain was determined in a study of T cell changes during pregnancy in multiple sclerosis. Clones were sequenced by immunoSEQ multiplex PCR, and TCRdb holds only the in-frame ones, with some missing. This table holds tens of thousands of clones, roughly 93% found once. In germline, CDR1 is SGHAT, CDR2 FQNNGV. The CDR3 consists of 17 residues. The junction had 12 bases not matched to a gene; V was cut back by 3 bases and J by 2 bases. The sample was peripheral blood, taken in the third trimester of pregnancy. The chain carries TRBV11-2 and TRBJ1-1; 7 bases fit TRBD1. This receptor was obtained from a female donor with multiple sclerosis, enrolled in a pregnancy study. The CDR3 sequence: CASSFSKYRGYNTEAFF. The CDR3 bases are TGTGCCAGCAGCTTCTCGAAGTACAGGGGATATAACACTGAAGCTTTCTTT. Together with reference TRBV11-2 and TRBJ1-1, the CDR3 gives the full variable domain: EAGVAQSPRYKIIEKRQSVAFWCNPISGHATLYWYQQILGQGPKLLIQFQNNGVVDDSQLPKDRFSAERLKGVDSTLKIQPAKLEDSAVYLCASSFSKYRGYNTEAFFGQGTRLTVV.